What follows are 6 T cell receptor beta chains derived from one specimen sequenced in a study of blood T cell repertoires in COVID-19 (TCRdb year 2020). Libraries were constructed by the immunoSEQ multiplex PCR assay. TCRdb provides this immuneACCESS table in a form limited to in-frame rearrangements. Some clones are lacking; in checked studies, under half of them reflect an unresolved V gene, and why the rest are absent is not known. The table for this sample lists 25,000 to 35,000 clones; 70% to 85% of them were counted only once. Of the sample, under 45% is held by the ten largest clones. The sequenced sample was peripheral blood. Receptor source: an elderly woman with acute or convalescent COVID-19.

This rearrangement joins TRBV4-1 to TRBJ1-5; D gene ambiguous. Germline CDR1 is MGHRA and CDR2 is YSYEKL. CDR3 size: 15 residues. Deletions cut 5 bases from V and 3 bases from J, with 14 bases between. The DNA for the CDR3 is TGCGCCAGCAGCTTTGGGCCCGTCCCCAATCAGCCCCAGCATTTT. Translating it yields CASSFGPVPNQPQHF.

The chain combines TRBV18 with TRBJ1-1; D remains unclear. Germline-derived CDR1 and CDR2 are KGHSH and LQKENI. V was cut by 3 bases and J by 1 base, with 9 bases left in between. CDR3 size: 14 residues. The CDR3 spells CASSPAQRNTEAFF. The CDR3 bases are TGTGCCAGCTCACCTGCACAGAGGAACACTGAAGCTTTCTTT.

This sequence joins TRBV29-1 and TRBJ2-2; TRBD1 aligns across 7 bases. The V segment lost 6 bases and the J segment 1 base; nucleotides outside the gene matches: 5. This CDR3 spans 14 amino acids. Germline-derived CDR1 and CDR2 are SQVTM and ANQGSEA. Here the CDR3 DNA reads TGCAGCGTAGGAGACAGGGTGAACACCGGGGAGCTGTTTTTT. It specifies CSVGDRVNTGELFF.

This rearrangement joins TRBV5-4 to TRBJ2-5; 8 bases fit TRBD1. Germline V gene data show CDR1 as SGHNT and CDR2 as YYREEE (reference sequence). The CDR3 runs 14 residues. Losses at the gene ends were 0 bases for V and 5 bases for J; bases not matched to a gene: 3. The CDR3 bases are TGTGCCAGCAGCTTGGGACAGGGGCGGGAGACCCAGTACTTC. It codes for CASSLGQGRETQYF.

The J gene is TRBJ1-3, the V gene TRBV30; weak D call: TRBD1 (6 bases). The CDR3 length is 14 residues. CDR1 and CDR2 from the germline V gene are GTSNPN and SVGIG (reference sequence). V shed 3 bases and J shed 0 bases, with 9 bases lying between them. The CDR3 nucleotides read TGTGCCTGGAGAGTGACAGGCTCTGGAAACACCATATATTTT. Its translation is CAWRVTGSGNTIYF. The whole variable domain, remainder taken from reference TRBV30 and TRBJ1-3, is SQTIHQWPATLVQPVGSPLSLECTVEGTSNPNLYWYRQAAGRGLQLLFYSVGIGQISSEVPQNLSASRPQDRQFILSSKKLLLSDSGFYLCAWRVTGSGNTIYFGEGSWLTVV.

The chain couples TRBV3-1 (or the pseudogene TRBV3-2) to TRBJ2-1; D possibly corresponds to TRBD1 (6 bases). V lost 3 bases, J lost 7 bases, and 10 bases lay in between. CDR1 and CDR2 (germline): LGHDT, YNNKEL (reference sequence). The CDR3 length is 13 residues. The CDR3 DNA reads TGTGCCAGCAGCCACCAGACAGGAAATGAGCAGTTCTTC. Its translation: CASSHQTGNEQFF.